The 25 T cell receptor beta chains below were found in one sample sequenced in a study of T cell responses to AZD1222 COVID-19 vaccine. Clones were sequenced by immunoSEQ multiplex PCR, and TCRdb holds only the in-frame ones, with some missing. The top ten hold about 20% of the sample, which has 65,000 to 90,000 clones, about 91% seen once. Here the sequenced sample was peripheral blood, taken on day 0 of AZD1222 vaccination. Receptors originate from an adult in good health.

Written as DNA, the CDR3 is TGTGCCAGCAGTGTCGGTGGCATATCTGAAGCTTTCTTT. Residues: CASSVGGISEAFF. V usage is TRBV25-1 and J usage is TRBJ1-1; no clear D. V lost 4 bases, J lost 6 bases, and 12 bases lay in between. In germline, CDR1 is MGHDK, CDR2 SYGVNS. This CDR3 contains 13 residues.

J is TRBJ2-1 and V is TRBV19, with D possibly TRBD2 on 6 matching bases. Germline CDR1 LNHDA, CDR2 SQIVND (reference sequence). Between the trimmed V and J ends, which lost 6 bases and 6 bases, there was a span of 9 bases. This CDR3 has 12 residues. The CDR3 DNA is TGTGCCAGTAGGCCAGCGGGCAATGAGCAGTTCTTC. It yields the protein CASRPAGNEQFF.

V gene TRBV6-5 combines with J gene TRBJ2-7; 8 nucleotides align to TRBD1. This CDR3 contains 14 residues. The V and J ends lost 8 bases and 0 bases, in that order; junction bases with no gene match: 6. In germline, CDR1 is MNHEY, CDR2 SVGAGI. CDR3 DNA: TGTGCCAGCTTGTTCACAGGGGGCTCCTACGAGCAGTACTTC. This encodes CASLFTGGSYEQYF.

The CDR3 spells CASSYTGFNEKLFF. DNA of the CDR3: TGTGCCAGCAGTTATACCGGGTTTAATGAAAAACTGTTTTTT. The rearrangement joins TRBV6-6 to TRBJ1-4; D uncertain. The V gene's germline CDR1 is MNHNY and CDR2 SVGAGI (reference sequence). V was pared by 3 bases and J by 4 bases, with 9 bases between. The CDR3 runs to 14 residues.

The J gene is TRBJ2-2, the V gene TRBV7-2, with D perhaps assigned TRBD1 or TRBD2 (5 bases each). The CDR3 spans 16 residues. Germline CDR1 reads SGHTA; CDR2 reads FQGNSA. V dropped 4 bases and J dropped 3 bases, with 15 bases sitting between them. CDR3 region: CASSWTIMGDTGELFF. The DNA for the CDR3 is TGTGCCAGCAGCTGGACCATAATGGGGGACACCGGGGAGCTGTTTTTT.

This chain joins TRBV5-1 and TRBJ2-7, with TRBD1 matching 12 bases. The CDR3 is 17 residues long. Germline V gene lookup returns CDR1 SGHRS and CDR2 YFSETQ. The junction had 12 bases not matched to a gene; V was cut back by 5 bases and J by 3 bases. The CDR3 loop is CASSMASGTGGIYEQYF. Written as DNA, the CDR3 is TGCGCCAGCAGTATGGCGTCTGGGACAGGGGGCATCTACGAGCAGTACTTC.

The rearrangement links TRBV19 to TRBJ2-7; a possible D gene is TRBD1 (6 bases). The CDR3 runs to 15 residues. Trimming cost V 3 bases and J 6 bases, with 18 bases left between them. CDR1 is LNHDA and CDR2 is SQIVND in the germline V gene (reference sequence). CDR3 DNA sequence: TGTGCCAGTAGTATTGGCAGGGGCCTCGGGTTCGAGCAGTACTTC. It codes for CASSIGRGLGFEQYF.

The chain couples TRBV9 to TRBJ2-7; 16 nucleotides line up with TRBD2. Germline V gene lookup returns CDR1 SGDLS and CDR2 YYNGEE. V shed 4 bases and J 6 bases; nucleotides not matched to a gene: 13. There are 18 residues in the CDR3. This CDR3 is CASSQGLAGGPVSSEQYF. The CDR3 coding sequence is TGTGCCAGCAGCCAGGGACTAGCGGGGGGGCCTGTCTCATCCGAGCAGTACTTC.

To note about this clone: Compared with germline, one end of the junction differs, possibly owing to a read error. The rearrangement joins TRBV7-2 to TRBJ2-7; 10 positions agree with TRBD2. This CDR3 spans 15 amino acids. Germline CDR1 reads SGHTA; CDR2 reads FQGNSA. The CDR3 DNA reads as TGTGCCAGCAGCGTAGCGGGAGGACCGACCTACGAGCAGTACTTC. Amino acid sequence: CASSVAGGPTYEQYF.

The chain combines TRBV30 with TRBJ1-1; 9 positions agree with TRBD1. V lost 4 bases and J lost 7; bases outside the gene matches: 7. The CDR3 is 13 residues long. CDR1 and CDR2 (germline): GTSNPN, SVGIG (reference sequence). Here the CDR3 DNA reads TGTGCCTGGACCCGGGACAGGGTAAGTGAAGCTTTCTTT. Its protein is CAWTRDRVSEAFF.

The chain has TRBV6-5 and TRBJ1-2, with a possible D match to TRBD1 (6 bases). Germline V gene sequence: CDR1 MNHEY, CDR2 SVGAGI. This CDR3 comprises 15 residues. V was clipped by 6 bases and J by 4 bases, with 18 bases between them. The CDR3 is CASSPEGGTGYGYTF. The CDR3 bases are TGTGCCAGCAGCCCCGAGGGGGGTACGGGCTATGGCTACACCTTC.

V gene TRBV10-2 combines with J gene TRBJ1-2; D unresolved. This CDR3 region has 16 residues. Trimming removed 4 bases at V and 7 bases at J, with 22 bases between. Germline CDR1 reads WSHSY; CDR2 reads SAAADI. The CDR3: CASSADLLHERGGYTF. In nucleotides, the CDR3 is TGCGCCAGCAGTGCGGACCTCCTACACGAGAGAGGTGGCTACACCTTC.

The chain links TRBV18 to TRBJ2-3; D unclear. V lost 3 bases and J lost 0, with 10 bases in between. Per the germline V gene, CDR1 is KGHSH and CDR2 is LQKENI. The CDR3 extends over 15 amino acids. CDR3 amino acids: CASSPTLSSTDTQYF. In DNA, the CDR3 is TGTGCCAGCTCACCCACGCTCTCTAGCACAGATACGCAGTATTTT.

The chain combines TRBV5-6 with TRBJ1-1; D is undetermined. V dropped 0 bases and J dropped 1 base, with 7 bases sitting between them. Per germline, CDR1 SGHDT and CDR2 YYEEEE. The CDR3 is made up of 14 amino acids. The CDR3 sequence is CASSLAKTNTEAFF. The CDR3 DNA sequence: TGTGCCAGCAGCTTGGCCAAGACGAACACTGAAGCTTTCTTT.

The chain joins TRBV29-1 to TRBJ2-7; TRBD2 aligns across 11 bases. The V gene's germline CDR1 is SQVTM and CDR2 ANQGSEA. The V and J ends lost 4 bases and 4 bases, in that order; junction bases with no gene match: 0. The CDR3 covers 12 residues. CDR3 DNA sequence: TGCAGCGTTGGGACTAGCGGGTACGAGCAGTACTTC. Amino acid sequence: CSVGTSGYEQYF.

The chain is built from TRBV14 and TRBJ1-2; a weak D match, TRBD1 (6 bases). This CDR3 has 13 residues. Deletions cut 0 bases from V and 9 bases from J, with 11 bases between. Per germline, CDR1 SGHDN and CDR2 FVKESK. The CDR3 is CASSQDQGGRYTF. In DNA, the CDR3 is TGTGCCAGCAGCCAAGATCAAGGGGGGCGCTACACCTTC.

The chain joins TRBV9 to TRBJ2-2; the D is unclear. There are 11 residues in the CDR3. Germline-derived CDR1 and CDR2 are SGDLS and YYNGEE. V was clipped by 0 bases and J by 10 bases, with 4 bases between them. The CDR3 sequence: CASSVDAELFF. The CDR3 DNA is TGTGCCAGCAGCGTAGATGCGGAGCTGTTTTTT.

The chain's CDR3 is CASSFLLAASGNIYNEQFF. DNA for the CDR3: TGTGCCAGCAGCTTCCTATTGGCGGCTAGCGGGAACATTTACAATGAGCAGTTCTTC. The chain uses TRBV11-2 and TRBJ2-1; TRBD2 matches at 9 bases. Unmatched junction bases numbered 16, after V lost 3 bases and J lost 4 bases. The CDR3 consists of 19 residues. Germline lookup yields CDR1 SGHAT and CDR2 FQNNGV.

The chain joins TRBV6-5 to TRBJ2-1, with no clear D. The CDR3 has 12 residues. V lost 6 bases and J 5 bases, leaving 8 bases between the germline ends. CDR1 MNHEY and CDR2 SVGAGI come from the germline V gene. The CDR3 loop reads CASSRRDNEQFF. CDR3 nucleotides: TGTGCCAGCAGCCGCCGAGACAATGAGCAGTTCTTC.

The J gene is TRBJ2-2, the V gene TRBV9, with D possibly TRBD2 on 6 matching bases. The germline V gene encodes CDR1 SGDLS and CDR2 YYNGEE. The CDR3 extends over 13 amino acids. Trimming shortened V by 4 bases and J by 7 bases, and 11 bases separated the two germline ends. CDR3: CASSPRAGGELFF. The CDR3 DNA reads TGTGCCAGCAGCCCGAGAGCGGGCGGGGAGCTGTTTTTT.

The chain employs TRBV18 and TRBJ2-7; 9 nucleotides align to TRBD1. V was clipped by 2 bases and J by 5 bases; unmatched bases: 10. This CDR3 spans 16 amino acids. Germline V gives CDR1 KGHSH, CDR2 LQKENI. The CDR3 is CASSPDPGQGLHEQYF. The CDR3 DNA is TGTGCCAGCTCACCAGATCCTGGACAGGGGTTGCACGAGCAGTACTTC.

V gene TRBV6-5 combines with J gene TRBJ2-7; 7 bases fit TRBD1. Looked up from germline, CDR1 is MNHEY and CDR2 is SVGAGI. The CDR3 length is 15 residues. V was pared by 2 bases and J by 3 bases, with 7 bases of the junction left unmatched. The CDR3 here is CASSYGTGDIYEQYF. CDR3 bases: TGTGCCAGCAGTTACGGCACAGGGGATATCTACGAGCAGTACTTC.

This chain connects TRBV2 to TRBJ2-1, with D tentatively TRBD2 (6 bases). This CDR3 is built from 14 residues. Trimming removed 7 bases from V and 5 bases from J, with 15 bases in between. Looked up from germline, CDR1 is SNHLY and CDR2 is FYNNEI. This CDR3 reads CASIGLRNNNEQFF. The DNA for the CDR3 is TGTGCCAGCATCGGACTACGTAATAACAATGAGCAGTTCTTC.

CDR3 sequence reads: CAISDEQETQYF. CDR3 DNA: TGTGCCATCAGTGATGAGCAAGAGACCCAGTACTTC. The rearrangement joins TRBV10-3 to TRBJ2-5; D remains ambiguous. This CDR3 is built from 12 residues. Looked up from germline, CDR1 is ENHRY and CDR2 is SYGVKD. Trimming removed 3 bases at V and 2 bases at J, with 4 bases between.

This clone has only a few counts. The chain joins TRBV6-2 or TRBV6-3 to TRBJ1-2; D remains ambiguous. With 7 bases removed from V and 3 bases from J, the gap between germline ends came to 9 bases. Germline V CDR1 and CDR2: MNHEY, SVGEGT. The CDR3 runs to 12 residues. CDR3 loop: CASNPGDYGYTF. DNA for the CDR3: TGTGCCAGCAACCCGGGAGACTATGGCTACACCTTC.